The 20 T cell receptor beta chains below were found in one sample sequenced in a study of human T cells and chemical hapten exposure. TCRdb re-analysed the RACE reads in MiXCR, keeping a single row per CDR3 protein. The sample has fewer than 60,000 distinct CDR3 sequences; about 9% are singletons. The sample's time point: patch test 1, 2 weeks after DPC sensitization. Treatment meaning: therapeutic diphenylcyclopropenone sensitization with weekly scalp DPC. The sequences come from whole blood, collected in connection with sensitization to the hapten diphenylcyclopropenone (DPC). These receptors came from a woman in her 50s with alopecia areata. Some clones in this sample may be carry-over from other donors' samples.

The gene calls are TRBV28 and TRBJ1-6, with D unclear. Trimming left V 5 bases short and J 9 bases short, with 11 bases between. CDR1 is MDHEN, CDR2 SYDVKM, per germline. CDR3 size: 13 residues. CDR3 sequence (DNA): TGTGCCAGCAGTACGGACGGCATTTCACCCCTCCACTTT. Its protein is CASSTDGISPLHF.

This clonotype was detected many times. The V and J genes are TRBV19 and TRBJ2-2; D call uncertain. The germline gives CDR1 LNHDA, CDR2 SQIVND (reference sequence). Trimming left V 2 bases short and J 7 bases short, with 5 bases between. The CDR3 consists of 12 residues. CDR3 sequence (DNA): TGTGCCAGTAGTATAACCTTCGGGGAGCTGTTTTTT. It is translated as CASSITFGELFF.

This clonotype has more than one count but fewer than ten. V is TRBV6-1 and J is TRBJ1-2; 10 positions agree with TRBD1. The CDR3 spans 15 residues. The V and J ends lost 5 bases and 7 bases, in that order; junction bases with no gene match: 10. The germline gives CDR1 MNHNS, CDR2 SASEGT. In DNA, the CDR3 is TGTGCCAGCAGTCTACGGACAGGGGGGGAGCGTGGCTACACCTTC. It encodes CASSLRTGGERGYTF.

Many counts were recorded for this clonotype. CDR3 loop: CATELIPGGTQYF. As DNA, the CDR3 is TGTGCCACCGAATTGATCCCGGGAGGGACCCAGTACTTC. The V call is TRBV24-1, the J call TRBJ2-5, with 7 bases identical to TRBD2. The germline V gene has CDR1 KGHDR and CDR2 SFDVKD. CDR3 length: 13 amino acids. Trimming took 9 bases from V and 7 from J; bases not matched to a gene: 10.

This clonotype was counted at least ten times. The chain combines TRBV4-3 with TRBJ2-4, with unresolved D. This CDR3 region has 18 residues. Germline loops: CDR1 LGHNA, CDR2 YSLEER. Trimming removed 1 base from V and 1 base from J, with 17 bases in between. The CDR3 DNA sequence: TGCGCCAGCAGCCAAGTTTGGTCCCGGGCCTCTGCCAAAAACATTCAGTACTTC. As protein: CASSQVWSRASAKNIQYF.

This clonotype was observed a few times. The genes are TRBV7-9 and TRBJ2-7, with a weak D call TRBD1 (7 bases). The CDR3 is 14 residues long. The germline CDR1 and CDR2 sequences are SEHNR and FQNEAQ (reference sequence). Trimming took 2 bases from V and 4 from J, leaving 12 bases between them. The CDR3 nucleotides are TGTGCCAGCAGCTTACAGGGGGGTCGGTACGAGCAGTACTTC. It translates to CASSLQGGRYEQYF.

This clonotype was counted many times. V and J are TRBV29-1 and TRBJ2-7, with 13 bases matching TRBD2. The junction had 9 bases not matched to a gene; V was cut back by 6 bases and J by 10 bases. Germline V gene data show CDR1 as SQVTM and CDR2 as ANQGSEA. The CDR3 runs to 13 residues. The CDR3 loop reads CSVLGLAGTIQYF. DNA of the CDR3: TGCAGCGTACTGGGACTAGCGGGAACTATCCAGTACTTC.

This clonotype was picked up many times. This chain's CDR3 is CASSTIDRGPYQETQYF. DNA for the CDR3: TGTGCCAGCAGTACAATTGACAGGGGGCCGTACCAAGAGACCCAGTACTTC. The chain carries TRBV28 and TRBJ2-5; 10 nucleotides match TRBD1. This CDR3 spans 17 amino acids. CDR1 is MDHEN, CDR2 SYDVKM, per germline. V trimming: 5 bases; J trimming: 0 bases; junction bases outside the gene matches: 9.

The chain couples TRBV5-1 to TRBJ2-5; no definite D call. CDR1 is SGHRS, CDR2 YFSETQ, per germline. Between the trimmed V and J ends, which lost 2 bases and 1 base, there was a span of 12 bases. The CDR3 has 15 residues. The CDR3 protein is CASSFGGQLQETQYF. CDR3 coding DNA: TGCGCCAGCAGCTTTGGTGGGCAACTCCAAGAGACCCAGTACTTC.

This clonotype was observed at least ten times. The chain uses TRBV2 and TRBJ2-5; D remains ambiguous. Per the germline V gene, CDR1 is SNHLY and CDR2 is FYNNEI. This CDR3 region has 11 residues. With 7 bases removed from V and 3 bases from J, the gap between germline ends came to 6 bases. This chain's CDR3 is CASTDKETQYF. CDR3 DNA: TGTGCCAGCACGGATAAAGAGACCCAGTACTTC.

This clonotype was picked up many times. The rearrangement links TRBV11-2 to TRBJ1-4; 7 nucleotides agree with TRBD1. The J segment lost 9 bases and the V segment lost 6 bases, leaving 10 bases of the junction unmatched. This CDR3 has 14 residues. The germline CDR1 and CDR2 sequences are SGHAT and FQNNGV. CDR3 coding DNA: TGTGCCAGCAGGGGGGACAGCCGATACAAAAAACTGTTTTTT. Encoded protein: CASRGDSRYKKLFF.

This clonotype has a count of ten or more. The gene calls are TRBV10-2 and TRBJ1-5; no reliable D call. CDR1 is WSHSY and CDR2 is SAAADI in the germline V gene. The CDR3 consists of 14 residues. The V gene lost 5 bases and the J gene lost 2 bases, with 10 bases spanning the gap. CDR3 region: CASSPDNRNQPQHF. In DNA, the CDR3 is TGCGCCAGCAGTCCAGACAACCGCAATCAGCCCCAGCATTTT.

This clonotype came up a few times. J is TRBJ2-7 and V is TRBV7-9; D is possibly TRBD2 (5 bases). In germline, CDR1 is SEHNR, CDR2 FQNEAQ (reference sequence). There are 12 residues in the CDR3. The V end lost 7 bases, the J end lost 7 bases, and 14 bases lay between the germline ends. The DNA for the CDR3 is TGTGCCAGCACTAGGACGGGGAGTGAGCAGTACTTC. Protein sequence: CASTRTGSEQYF.

This clonotype was recorded many times. V and J are TRBV2 and TRBJ2-3; D remains unclear. Trimming removed 10 bases from V and 3 bases from J, with 17 bases in between. This CDR3 is 14 amino acids long. CDR1 and CDR2 from the germline V gene are SNHLY and FYNNEI. This CDR3 is CATSPALVTDTQYF. The CDR3 DNA is TGTGCCACCTCCCCGGCCCTAGTGACAGATACGCAGTATTTT.

The chain couples TRBV3-1 to TRBJ1-2; D is unclear. The CDR3 is made up of 14 amino acids. Between the trimmed V and J ends, which lost 1 base and 0 bases, there was a span of 6 bases. Germline V lookup: CDR1 LGHDT, CDR2 YNNKEL (reference sequence). CDR3 bases: TGTGCCAGCAGCCAAGGATTCTCTAACTATGGCTACACCTTC. Translated: CASSQGFSNYGYTF.

This clonotype was recorded many times. Here the CDR3 DNA reads TGTGCCAGCAGTTACTCGCCAGCCCAAAGATCGGAGACCCAGTACTTC. Amino acid sequence: CASSYSPAQRSETQYF. V gene TRBV6-5 combines with J gene TRBJ2-5; D is uncertain. This CDR3 has 16 residues. Between the trimmed V and J ends, which lost 0 bases and 5 bases, there was a span of 16 bases. CDR1 MNHEY and CDR2 SVGAGI come from the germline V gene.

Many counts were recorded for this clonotype. The chain employs TRBV7-2 and TRBJ2-3; TRBD2 matches at 10 bases. CDR3 length equals 19 residues. The germline CDR1 and CDR2 sequences are SGHTA and FQGNSA. Trimming took 0 bases from V and 0 from J; bases not matched to a gene: 9. This CDR3 is CASSLARLASGSSTDTQYF. The CDR3, as DNA: TGTGCCAGCAGCTTAGCGCGGTTGGCTAGCGGGAGTAGCACAGATACGCAGTATTTT. Using reference TRBV7-2 and TRBJ2-3 for the parts outside the CDR3, the full variable domain is GAGVSQSPSNKVTEKGKDVELRCDPISGHTALYWYRQSLGQGLEFLIYFQGNSAPDKSGLPSDRFSAERTGGSVSTLTIQRTQQEDSAVYLCASSLARLASGSSTDTQYFGPGTRLTVL.

This chain connects TRBV29-1 to TRBJ2-2; 10 bases map to TRBD2. The CDR3 covers 14 residues. Per germline, CDR1 SQVTM and CDR2 ANQGSEA. V lost 6 bases to trimming and J lost 5 bases; unmatched junction nucleotides: 6. DNA of the CDR3: TGCAGCGTCTCCGGGACTAGCGTAACCGGGGAGCTGTTTTTT. Amino acid sequence: CSVSGTSVTGELFF.

The J gene is TRBJ1-1, the V gene TRBV20-1; TRBD1 might be the D (5 bases). Per germline, CDR1 DFQATT and CDR2 SNEGSKA (reference sequence). V dropped 5 bases and J dropped 4 bases, with 17 bases sitting between them. The CDR3 runs 14 residues. CDR3 in amino acids: CSAPSRGLGTEAFF. For the CDR3, the DNA is TGCAGTGCTCCGAGTAGGGGCCTGGGCACTGAAGCTTTCTTT.

A few counts support this clonotype. This chain links TRBV28 with TRBJ1-2; no reliable D call. Trimming shortened V by 4 bases and J by 4 bases, and 13 bases separated the two germline ends. The length of the CDR3 is 14 residues. Germline loops: CDR1 MDHEN, CDR2 SYDVKM. The CDR3 sequence is CASSSLLLPYGYTF. The DNA for the CDR3 is TGTGCCAGCAGTTCTCTCCTCCTCCCCTATGGCTACACCTTC.